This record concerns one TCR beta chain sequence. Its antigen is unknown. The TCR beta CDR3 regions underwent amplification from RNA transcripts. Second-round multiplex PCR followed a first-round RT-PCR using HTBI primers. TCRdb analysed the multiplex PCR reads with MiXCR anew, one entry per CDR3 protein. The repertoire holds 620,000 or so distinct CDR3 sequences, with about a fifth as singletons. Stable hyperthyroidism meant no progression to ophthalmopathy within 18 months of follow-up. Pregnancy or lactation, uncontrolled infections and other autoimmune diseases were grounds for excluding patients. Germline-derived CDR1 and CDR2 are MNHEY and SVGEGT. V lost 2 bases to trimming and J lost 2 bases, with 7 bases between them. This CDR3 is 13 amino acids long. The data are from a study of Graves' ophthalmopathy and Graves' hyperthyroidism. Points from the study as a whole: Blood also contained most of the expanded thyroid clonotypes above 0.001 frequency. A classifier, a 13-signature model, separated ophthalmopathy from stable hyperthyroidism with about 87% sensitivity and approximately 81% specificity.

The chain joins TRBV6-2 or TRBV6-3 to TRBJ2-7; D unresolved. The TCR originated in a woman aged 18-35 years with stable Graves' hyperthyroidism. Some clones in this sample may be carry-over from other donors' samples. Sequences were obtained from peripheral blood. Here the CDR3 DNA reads TGTGCCAGCAGTTACGATCTTCCCTACGAGCAGTACTTC. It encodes CASSYDLPYEQYF.